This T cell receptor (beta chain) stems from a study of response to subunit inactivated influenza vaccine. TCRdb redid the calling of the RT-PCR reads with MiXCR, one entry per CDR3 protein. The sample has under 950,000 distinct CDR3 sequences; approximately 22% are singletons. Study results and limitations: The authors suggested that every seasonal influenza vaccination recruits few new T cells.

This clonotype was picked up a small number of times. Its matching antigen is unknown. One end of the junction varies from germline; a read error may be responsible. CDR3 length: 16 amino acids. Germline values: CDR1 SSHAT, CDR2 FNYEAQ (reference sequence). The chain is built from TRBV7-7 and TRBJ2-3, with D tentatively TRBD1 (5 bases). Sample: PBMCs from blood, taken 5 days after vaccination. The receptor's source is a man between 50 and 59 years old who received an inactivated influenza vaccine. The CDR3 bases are TGTGCTAGCAGCCACACTCAGGGCCCTAGCACAGATACGCAGTATTTT. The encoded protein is CASSHTQGPSTDTQYF.